This passage covers 12 T cell receptor beta chains from one sample sequenced in a study of T-cell memory formation after mild COVID-19. TCRdb used MiXCR to reprocess the 5' RACE reads, holding one entry per CDR3 protein. This table holds more than 450,000 distinct CDR3 sequences, more than 15% found once. Sequencing was carried out using PBMCs or a T cell subset sorted from them (not recorded which). Receptor source: an adult woman who had mild COVID-19 (a few samples of this study predate the infection). Cell type and time point are not known.

This clonotype came up a few times. The chain couples TRBV11-2 to TRBJ1-1; a possible D gene is TRBD1 (5 bases). In germline, CDR1 is SGHAT, CDR2 FQNNGV. Between the trimmed V and J ends, which lost 0 bases and 12 bases, there was a span of 17 bases. CDR3 length: 14 amino acids. CDR3 sequence: CASSLEASGRGSFF. As DNA, the CDR3 is TGTGCCAGCAGCTTAGAAGCTTCGGGACGCGGATCTTTCTTT.

This clonotype was observed a few times. The rearrangement uses TRBV7-8 and TRBJ1-1; D is unresolved. The CDR3 is made up of 13 amino acids. Trimming shortened V by 1 base and J by 8 bases, and 11 bases separated the two germline ends. CDR1 and CDR2 from the germline V gene are SGHVS and FQNEAQ. The CDR3 loop reads CASSLEISGEAFF. The CDR3, as DNA: TGTGCCAGCAGCTTAGAGATATCAGGCGAAGCTTTCTTT.

A few counts support this clonotype. This chain uses TRBV12-3 or TRBV12-4 with TRBJ2-2; TRBD1 might be the D (6 bases). The V end lost 7 bases, the J end lost 1 base, and 16 bases lay between the germline ends. This CDR3 has 16 residues. CDR3 residues: CASIQRGKGNTGELFF. The CDR3 DNA reads TGTGCCAGCATCCAAAGGGGGAAGGGGAACACCGGGGAGCTGTTTTTT.

The chain combines TRBV7-9 with TRBJ2-5; the D is unclear. The CDR3 totals 16 residues. V was pared by 2 bases and J by 2 bases, with 15 bases between. Looked up from germline, CDR1 is SEHNR and CDR2 is FQNEAQ (reference sequence). CDR3 loop: CASSLFQGRWQETQYF. The DNA for the CDR3 is TGTGCCAGCAGCTTATTCCAAGGGCGTTGGCAAGAGACCCAGTACTTC.

The V call is TRBV18, the J call TRBJ2-1; TRBD2 matches at 13 bases. The CDR3 sequence is 15 residues long. CDR1 is KGHSH and CDR2 is LQKENI in the germline V gene. The V segment lost 2 bases and the J segment 13 bases; nucleotides outside the gene matches: 8. The CDR3 sequence: CASSPTSGTSGNQFF. CDR3 DNA sequence: TGTGCCAGCTCACCAACCTCGGGGACTAGCGGGAATCAGTTCTTC.

This rearrangement joins TRBV6-1 to TRBJ1-2; D is undetermined. V lost 7 bases to trimming and J lost 2 bases, with 17 bases between them. The CDR3 has 15 residues. Germline V gene lookup returns CDR1 MNHNS and CDR2 SASEGT. CDR3 loop: CASTVGLGNNYGYTF. CDR3 nucleotides: TGTGCCAGCACCGTGGGATTAGGGAACAACTATGGCTACACCTTC.

The sample holds a few counts of this clonotype. This chain connects TRBV5-1 to TRBJ2-1; D may correspond to TRBD1 or TRBD2 (5 bases each). The CDR3 has 14 amino acids. V was cut by 4 bases and J by 5 bases, with 13 bases left in between. Germline CDR1 and CDR2: SGHRS and YFSETQ. The CDR3: CASSPGTANNEQFF. In DNA, the CDR3 is TGCGCCAGCAGCCCCGGGACGGCGAACAATGAGCAGTTCTTC.

This clonotype was seen only a few times. The chain carries TRBV7-9 and TRBJ2-3; D might be TRBD2 (5 bases). The CDR3 is 16 amino acids. Germline V gene data show CDR1 as SEHNR and CDR2 as FQNEAQ (reference sequence). Trimming cost V 5 bases and J 4 bases, with 19 bases left between them. The chain's CDR3 is CASSPAQVTRADTQYF. The CDR3 coding sequence is TGTGCCAGCAGCCCCGCCCAGGTTACGAGGGCAGATACGCAGTATTTT.

V gene TRBV4-3 combines with J gene TRBJ2-7, with D possibly called TRBD1 or TRBD2 (5 bases each). The ends were cut back, 4 bases at V and 0 bases at J, with 16 bases in the middle. The CDR3 is 16 amino acids. Germline CDR1 is LGHNA and CDR2 is YSLEER. CDR3 loop: CASSRGHGDRSYEQYF. For the CDR3, the DNA is TGCGCCAGCAGCCGCGGACACGGGGACCGCTCCTACGAGCAGTACTTC.

This rearrangement joins TRBV27 to TRBJ2-2; D gene uncertain. The CDR3 has 14 amino acids. The germline V and J ends were trimmed by 2 bases and 2 bases, with 6 bases remaining between them. Per the germline V gene, CDR1 is MNHEY and CDR2 is SMNVEV (reference sequence). The CDR3 here is CASSLTDNTGELFF. The CDR3 DNA is TGTGCCAGCAGTTTAACAGATAACACCGGGGAGCTGTTTTTT.

The rearrangement joins TRBV12-3 or TRBV12-4 to TRBJ2-7; TRBD1 is a possible D gene (6 bases). With 3 bases removed from V and 3 bases from J, the gap between germline ends came to 15 bases. The CDR3 totals 15 residues. The CDR3 region is CASSFGQNGVYEQYF. The CDR3 DNA is TGTGCCAGCAGTTTCGGACAGAATGGAGTCTACGAGCAGTACTTC.

This clonotype has a handful of counts. The CDR3 loop reads CASSLGFGTEAFF. The DNA for the CDR3 is TGTGCCAGCAGTTTAGGGTTTGGGACTGAAGCTTTCTTT. This chain uses TRBV12-3 or TRBV12-4 with TRBJ1-1; D is ambiguous. This CDR3 has 13 residues. V was trimmed by 1 base and J by 5 bases, leaving 8 bases between them.